Presented here are 6 T cell receptor beta chains from one specimen sequenced in a study of blood T cell repertoires in COVID-19. TCRdb keeps only in-frame clones here, not all; method: immunoSEQ multiplex PCR. Among 490,000 or so clones listed, about nine tenths were seen once. The specimen sequenced was PBMCs or T cells enriched from blood (not recorded which). The origin of the receptors is a woman aged 60 to 75 who had recovered from COVID-19.

This clone was recorded only once. This chain links TRBV10-3 with TRBJ2-3; 8 bases fit TRBD1. The CDR3 runs 17 residues. Germline loops: CDR1 ENHRY, CDR2 SYGVKD. Trimming took 1 base from V and 1 from J; bases not matched to a gene: 7. CDR3 region: CAISELTGEFGTDTQYF. The CDR3 DNA reads as TGTGCCATCAGTGAGTTGACAGGGGAATTTGGCACAGATACGCAGTATTTT.

The J gene is TRBJ1-1, the V gene TRBV5-1; TRBD1 might be the D (6 bases). Germline CDR1 SGHRS, CDR2 YFSETQ. The ends were cut back, 5 bases at V and 1 base at J, with 9 bases in the middle. The CDR3 has 13 amino acids. The CDR3 region is CASRLGQNTEAFF. CDR3 coding DNA: TGCGCCAGCAGGCTGGGACAGAACACTGAAGCTTTCTTT.

Details on this clone: The same CDR3 can be traced to other DNA sequences in this sample. This rearrangement joins TRBV9 to TRBJ1-1, with a possible D match to TRBD1 (5 bases). V was shortened by 0 bases and J by 5 bases, with 11 bases between the two germline ends. Germline V gene data show CDR1 as SGDLS and CDR2 as YYNGEE. CDR3 length equals 14 residues. The CDR3 DNA sequence: TGTGCCAGCAGCGTAGCTTCAGGGAATACTGAAGCTTTCTTT. The encoded protein is CASSVASGNTEAFF.

V gene TRBV4-1 combines with J gene TRBJ1-5; 11 bases line up with TRBD1. The junction had 7 bases not matched to a gene; V was cut back by 4 bases and J by 2 bases. The length of the CDR3 is 17 residues. CDR1 and CDR2 (germline): MGHRA, YSYEKL. CDR3 in amino acids: CASSPDRGRGGNQPQHF. As DNA, the CDR3 is TGCGCCAGCAGCCCGGACAGGGGGCGAGGGGGCAATCAGCCCCAGCATTTT.

The chain carries TRBV19 and TRBJ1-1; D gene ambiguous. Germline values: CDR1 LNHDA, CDR2 SQIVND (reference sequence). V was trimmed by 7 bases and J by 3 bases, leaving 15 bases between them. CDR3 length: 14 amino acids. CDR3 sequence: CASTPTAADTEAFF. The CDR3 DNA reads TGTGCCAGTACCCCCACGGCGGCAGACACTGAAGCTTTCTTT.

This chain links TRBV5-1 with TRBJ2-3, with TRBD2 matching over 9 bases. The length of the CDR3 is 17 residues. From germline, CDR1 is SGHRS and CDR2 YFSETQ. Trimming cost V 3 bases and J 1 base; bases outside gene matches: 9. CDR3 region: CASSSDPLAGGTDTQYF. The CDR3 nucleotides are TGCGCCAGCAGCTCGGACCCGTTAGCGGGGGGCACAGATACGCAGTATTTT. The full variable domain, its missing parts supplied by reference TRBV5-1 and TRBJ2-3, is KAGVTQTPRYLIKTRGQQVTLSCSPISGHRSVSWYQQTPGQGLQFLFEYFSETQRNKGNFPGRFSGRQFSNSRSEMNVSTLELGDSALYLCASSSDPLAGGTDTQYFGPGTRLTVL.